Each of the 3 T cell receptor beta chains below was sequenced from the same sample in a study of Graves' ophthalmopathy and Graves' hyperthyroidism. Amplifying from RNA transcripts, the study obtained TCR beta CDR3 regions. First-round RT-PCR employed HTBI primers, with a second-round multiplex PCR after it. TCRdb reprocessed the multiplex PCR reads with MiXCR, giving one entry per CDR3 protein. The sample has about 500,000 distinct CDR3 sequences, 13% to 15% seen once. Sequenced sample: blood. All receptors come from a woman in her twenties or thirties with Graves' ophthalmopathy.

This clonotype was found many times. The V and J genes are TRBV19 and TRBJ1-2; no clear D gene. The CDR3 runs to 12 residues. The germline gives CDR1 LNHDA, CDR2 SQIVND (reference sequence). V was clipped by 3 bases and J by 5 bases, with 7 bases between them. Here the CDR3 DNA reads TGTGCCAGTAGTATCTACCTTTATGGCTACACCTTC. Amino acids: CASSIYLYGYTF.

The V and J genes are TRBV2 and TRBJ1-3; D uncertain. Looked up from germline, CDR1 is SNHLY and CDR2 is FYNNEI. The V end lost 2 bases, the J end lost 0 bases, and 8 bases lay between the germline ends. The CDR3 loop spans 15 amino acids. CDR3 DNA sequence: TGTGCCAGCAGTGAATGGACGGACTCTGGAAACACCATATATTTT. This translates into CASSEWTDSGNTIYF.

This chain links TRBV24-1 with TRBJ1-5; weak D call: TRBD1 (5 bases). Per the germline V gene, CDR1 is KGHDR and CDR2 is SFDVKD. The V end was cut by 3 bases, the J end by 2 bases, with 10 bases between. This CDR3 has 15 amino acids. The CDR3 DNA sequence: TGTGCCACCAGTGATCCCCAAGGGGGCAATCAGCCCCAGCATTTT. This sequence encodes CATSDPQGGNQPQHF.